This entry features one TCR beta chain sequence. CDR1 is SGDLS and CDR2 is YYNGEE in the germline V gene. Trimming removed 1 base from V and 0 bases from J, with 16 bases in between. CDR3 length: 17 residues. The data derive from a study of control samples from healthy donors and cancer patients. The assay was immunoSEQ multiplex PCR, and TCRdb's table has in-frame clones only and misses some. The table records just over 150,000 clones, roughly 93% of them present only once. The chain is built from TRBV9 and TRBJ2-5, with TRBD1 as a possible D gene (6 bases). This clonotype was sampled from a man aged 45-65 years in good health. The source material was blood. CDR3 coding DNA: TGTGCCAGCAGCGTAAGACCCGGGACAACTTACCAAGAGACCCAGTACTTC. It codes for CASSVRPGTTYQETQYF. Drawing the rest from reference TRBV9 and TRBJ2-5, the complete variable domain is DSGVTQTPKHLITATGQRVTLRCSPRSGDLSVYWYQQSLDQGLQFLIQYYNGEERAKGNILERFSAQQFPDLHSELNLSSLELGDSALYFCASSVRPGTTYQETQYFGPGTRLLVL.